The clone carrying this TCR beta chain occurred many times. This record comes from a study of blood T cell repertoires in COVID-19. Study details: Sample material is recorded as cDNA or gDNA derived from T cells, B-cell-depleted T cells, or PBMCs.

Clones were sequenced by immunoSEQ multiplex PCR, and TCRdb holds only the in-frame ones, with some missing. The data show a few hundred thousand clones, with 80% to 85% seen just once and around 5.1% held by the top ten. J gave up 4 bases and V 5 bases, and 6 bases lay outside the gene matches. Germline CDR1 reads SEHNR; CDR2 reads FQNEAQ (reference sequence). CDR3 length: 14 residues. The chain is built from TRBV7-9 and TRBJ1-1, with 8 positions matching TRBD1. The origin of this receptor is a human donor in a cohort sampled during active COVID-19. Sequencing used peripheral blood. CDR3 bases: TGTGCCAGCAGCCCGACAGGGGCGGCCACTGAAGCTTTCTTT. Protein: CASSPTGAATEAFF.